The sequence of this T cell receptor (beta chain) was determined in a study of blood T cell repertoires in COVID-19. Only a few counts were recorded for this clone. There are 13 residues in the CDR3. Trimming stripped 1 base from V and 4 bases from J, with 8 bases between. Germline loops: CDR1 SGHRS, CDR2 YFSETQ. As handled by the study authors: Estimated nucleated cell counts came from reference gene primer amplification. TCRdb keeps only in-frame clones here, not all; method: immunoSEQ multiplex PCR. V, J and clone size are those of that table, while D and trimming were read from the DNA. The sample holds fewer than 50,000 clones, just under 85% seen once.

This chain joins TRBV5-1 and TRBJ1-1, with D tentatively TRBD1 (5 bases). Sequencing was carried out using peripheral blood. This receptor was obtained from a man between 45 and 60 years old with active COVID-19. The CDR3 region has the DNA TGCGCCAGCAGCTTGCAGGGTGGCACTGAAGCTTTCTTT. Translating gives CASSLQGGTEAFF.